Included here is one TCR beta chain sequence, with context. The CDR3 length is 15 residues. V was shortened by 4 bases and J by 5 bases, with 13 bases between the two germline ends. Per the germline V gene, CDR1 is SGHRS and CDR2 is YFSETQ. This sample stems from a study of cytomegalovirus exposure and HLA in healthy donors. The PCR was carried out with 60 Vbeta primers and 13 Jbeta primers. Sequencing was performed with immunoSEQ multiplex PCR; in TCRdb, only in-frame clones are kept and a portion is missing. Counted here are approximately 100,000 clones, around 9.6% occurring once; the ten biggest clones make up just over 5%.

Sequences were obtained from PBMCs. This sequence joins TRBV5-1 and TRBJ1-6; D gene unclear. The receptor comes from a man over 45 in good health and CMV-seropositive. This CDR3 reads CASSPERRNNSPLHF. DNA of the CDR3: TGCGCCAGCAGCCCAGAACGCCGCAATAATTCACCCCTCCACTTT.